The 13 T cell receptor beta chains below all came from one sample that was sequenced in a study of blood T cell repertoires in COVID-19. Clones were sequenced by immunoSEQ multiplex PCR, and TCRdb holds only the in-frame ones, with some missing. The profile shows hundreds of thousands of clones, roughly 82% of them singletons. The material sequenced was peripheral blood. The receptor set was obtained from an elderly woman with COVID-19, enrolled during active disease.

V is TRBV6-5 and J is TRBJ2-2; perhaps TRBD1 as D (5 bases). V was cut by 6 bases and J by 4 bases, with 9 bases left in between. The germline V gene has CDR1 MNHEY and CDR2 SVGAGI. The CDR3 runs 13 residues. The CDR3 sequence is CASSKGRTGELFF. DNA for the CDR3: TGTGCCAGCAGCAAGGGGCGCACCGGGGAGCTGTTTTTT.

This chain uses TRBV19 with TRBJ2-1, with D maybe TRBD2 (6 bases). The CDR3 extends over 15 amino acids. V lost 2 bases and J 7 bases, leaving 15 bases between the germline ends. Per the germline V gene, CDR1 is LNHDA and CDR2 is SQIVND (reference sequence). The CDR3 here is CASSIRGLGGNEQFF. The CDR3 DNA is TGTGCCAGTAGTATAAGGGGACTCGGAGGTAATGAGCAGTTCTTC.

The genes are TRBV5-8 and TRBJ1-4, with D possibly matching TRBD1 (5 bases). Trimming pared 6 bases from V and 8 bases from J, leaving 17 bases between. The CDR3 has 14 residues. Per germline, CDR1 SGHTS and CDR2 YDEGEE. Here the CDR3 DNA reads TGTGCCAGCACCAAAGAGGGACTTGGAGAAAAACTGTTTTTT. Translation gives CASTKEGLGEKLFF.

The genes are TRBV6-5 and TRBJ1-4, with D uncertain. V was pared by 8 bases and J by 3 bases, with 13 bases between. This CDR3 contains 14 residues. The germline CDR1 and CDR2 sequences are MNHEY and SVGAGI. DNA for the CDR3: TGTGCCAGCTCCAGGCCGGCAGCTAATGAAAAACTGTTTTTT. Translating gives CASSRPAANEKLFF.

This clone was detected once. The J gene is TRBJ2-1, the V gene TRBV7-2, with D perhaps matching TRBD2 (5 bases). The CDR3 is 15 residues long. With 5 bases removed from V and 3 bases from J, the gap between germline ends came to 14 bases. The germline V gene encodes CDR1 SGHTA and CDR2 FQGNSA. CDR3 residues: CASSPSGLYYNEQFF. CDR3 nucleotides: TGTGCCAGCAGCCCATCCGGACTTTACTACAATGAGCAGTTCTTC.

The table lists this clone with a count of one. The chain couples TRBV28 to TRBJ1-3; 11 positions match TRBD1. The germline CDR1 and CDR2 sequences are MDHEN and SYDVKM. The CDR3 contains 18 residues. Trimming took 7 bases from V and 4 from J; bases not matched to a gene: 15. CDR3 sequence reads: CASTFSGTGGLAGNTIYF. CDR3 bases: TGTGCCAGCACCTTTTCCGGGACAGGGGGTCTAGCAGGAAACACCATATATTTT.

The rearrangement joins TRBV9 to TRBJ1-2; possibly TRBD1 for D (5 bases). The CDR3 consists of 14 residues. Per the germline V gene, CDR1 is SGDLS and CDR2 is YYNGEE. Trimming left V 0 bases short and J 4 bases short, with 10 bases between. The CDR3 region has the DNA TGTGCCAGCAGCGTAGAAGGGGCAGGCTATGGCTACACCTTC. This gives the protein CASSVEGAGYGYTF.

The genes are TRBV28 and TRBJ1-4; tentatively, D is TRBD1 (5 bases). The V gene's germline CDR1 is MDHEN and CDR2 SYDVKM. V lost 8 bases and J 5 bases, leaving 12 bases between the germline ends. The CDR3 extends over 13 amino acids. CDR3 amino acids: CASLPDRNEKLFF. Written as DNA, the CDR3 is TGTGCCAGCCTGCCTGACAGAAATGAAAAACTGTTTTTT.

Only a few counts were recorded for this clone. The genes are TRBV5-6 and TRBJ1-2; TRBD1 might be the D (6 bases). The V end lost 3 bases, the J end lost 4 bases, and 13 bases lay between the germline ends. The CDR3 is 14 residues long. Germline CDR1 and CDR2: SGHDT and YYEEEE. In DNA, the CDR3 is TGTGCCAGCAGCTCGTGGACAGTGTTCTATGGCTACACCTTC. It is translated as CASSSWTVFYGYTF.

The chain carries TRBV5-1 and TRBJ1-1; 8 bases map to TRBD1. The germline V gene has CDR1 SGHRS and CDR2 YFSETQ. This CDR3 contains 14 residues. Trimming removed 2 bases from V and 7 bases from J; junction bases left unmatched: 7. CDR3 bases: TGCGCCAGCAGCTTAGGCAGGGGGCAGGGTGAAGCTTTCTTT. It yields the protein CASSLGRGQGEAFF. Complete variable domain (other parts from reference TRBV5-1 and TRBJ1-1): KAGVTQTPRYLIKTRGQQVTLSCSPISGHRSVSWYQQTPGQGLQFLFEYFSETQRNKGNFPGRFSGRQFSNSRSEMNVSTLELGDSALYLCASSLGRGQGEAFFGQGTRLTVV.

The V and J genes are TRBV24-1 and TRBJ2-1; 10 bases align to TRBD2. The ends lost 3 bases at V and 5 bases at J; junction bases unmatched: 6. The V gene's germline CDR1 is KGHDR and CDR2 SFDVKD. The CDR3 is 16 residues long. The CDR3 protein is CATSDISSGGHNEQFF. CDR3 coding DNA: TGTGCCACCAGTGATATCTCTAGCGGGGGACACAATGAGCAGTTCTTC.

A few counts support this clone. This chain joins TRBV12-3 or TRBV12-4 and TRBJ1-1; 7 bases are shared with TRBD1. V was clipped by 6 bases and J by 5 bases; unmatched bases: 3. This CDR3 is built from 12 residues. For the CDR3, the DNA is TGTGCCAGCAGCCCGGGACAGACTGAAGCTTTCTTT. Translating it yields CASSPGQTEAFF.

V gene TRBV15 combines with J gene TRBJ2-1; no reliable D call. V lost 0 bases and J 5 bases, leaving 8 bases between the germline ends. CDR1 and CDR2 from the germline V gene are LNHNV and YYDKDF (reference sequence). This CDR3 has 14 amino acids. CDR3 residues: CATSRDDRDNEQFF. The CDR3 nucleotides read TGTGCCACCAGCAGAGATGACCGGGACAATGAGCAGTTCTTC.